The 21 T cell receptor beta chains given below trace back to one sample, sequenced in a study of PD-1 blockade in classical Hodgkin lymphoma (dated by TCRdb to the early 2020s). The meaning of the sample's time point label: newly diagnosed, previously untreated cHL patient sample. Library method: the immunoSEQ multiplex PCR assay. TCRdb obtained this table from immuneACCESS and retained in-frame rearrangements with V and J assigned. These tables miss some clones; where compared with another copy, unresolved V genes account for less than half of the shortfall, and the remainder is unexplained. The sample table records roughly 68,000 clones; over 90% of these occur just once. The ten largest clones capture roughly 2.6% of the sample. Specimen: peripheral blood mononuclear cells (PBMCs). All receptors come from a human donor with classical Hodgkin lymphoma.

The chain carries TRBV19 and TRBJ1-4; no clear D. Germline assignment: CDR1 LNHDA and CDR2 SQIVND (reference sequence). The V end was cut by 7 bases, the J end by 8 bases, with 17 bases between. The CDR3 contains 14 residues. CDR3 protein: CASKDGRHLEKLFF. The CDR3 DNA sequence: TGTGCCAGTAAGGACGGCCGCCACCTCGAAAAACTGTTTTTT.

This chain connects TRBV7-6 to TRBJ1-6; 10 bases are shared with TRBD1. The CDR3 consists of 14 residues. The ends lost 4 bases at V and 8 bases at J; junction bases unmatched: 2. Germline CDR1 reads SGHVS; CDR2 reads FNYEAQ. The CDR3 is CASSSGQGYSPLHF. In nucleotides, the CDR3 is TGTGCCAGCAGCTCGGGACAGGGGTATTCACCCCTCCACTTT.

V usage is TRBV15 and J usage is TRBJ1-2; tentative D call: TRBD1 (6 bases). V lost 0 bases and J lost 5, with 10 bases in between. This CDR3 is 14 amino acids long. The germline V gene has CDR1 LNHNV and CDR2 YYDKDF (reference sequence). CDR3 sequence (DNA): TGTGCCACCAGCAGAGATCTCACAGGGTATGGCTACACCTTC. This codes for CATSRDLTGYGYTF.

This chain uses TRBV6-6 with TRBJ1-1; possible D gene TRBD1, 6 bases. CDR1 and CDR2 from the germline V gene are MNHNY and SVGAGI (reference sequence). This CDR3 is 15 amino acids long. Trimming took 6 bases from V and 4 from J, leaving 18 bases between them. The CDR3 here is CASSPLRGGGTEAFF. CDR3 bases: TGTGCCAGCAGCCCTCTGAGGGGGGGAGGCACTGAAGCTTTCTTT.

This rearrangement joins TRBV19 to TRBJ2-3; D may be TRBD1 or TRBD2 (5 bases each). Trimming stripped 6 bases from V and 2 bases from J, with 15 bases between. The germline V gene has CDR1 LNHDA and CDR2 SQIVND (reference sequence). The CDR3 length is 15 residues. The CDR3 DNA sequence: TGTGCCAGTAGACCGGGACGGAGAACCACAGATACGCAGTATTTT. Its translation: CASRPGRRTTDTQYF.

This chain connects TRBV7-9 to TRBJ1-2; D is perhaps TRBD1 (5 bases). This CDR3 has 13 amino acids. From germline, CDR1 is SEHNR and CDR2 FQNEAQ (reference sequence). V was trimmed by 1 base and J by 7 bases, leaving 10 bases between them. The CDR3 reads CASSLGYQGGYTF. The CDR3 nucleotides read TGTGCCAGCAGCTTAGGGTATCAGGGTGGCTACACCTTC.

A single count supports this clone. CDR3 loop: CSVGIGSTRDEQFF. In DNA form, the CDR3 reads TGCAGCGTTGGGATCGGTTCGACCAGGGATGAGCAGTTCTTC. The rearrangement uses TRBV29-1 and TRBJ2-1; tentatively, D is TRBD1 (5 bases). From germline, CDR1 is SQVTM and CDR2 ANQGSEA. The V end lost 4 bases, the J end lost 8 bases, and 18 bases lay between the germline ends. The CDR3 runs 14 residues.

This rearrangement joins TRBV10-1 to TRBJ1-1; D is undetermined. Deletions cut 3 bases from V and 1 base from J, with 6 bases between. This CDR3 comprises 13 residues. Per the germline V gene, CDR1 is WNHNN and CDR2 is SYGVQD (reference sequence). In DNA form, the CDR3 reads TGCGCCAGCAGTGACCGGGAGAACACTGAAGCTTTCTTT. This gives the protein CASSDRENTEAFF.

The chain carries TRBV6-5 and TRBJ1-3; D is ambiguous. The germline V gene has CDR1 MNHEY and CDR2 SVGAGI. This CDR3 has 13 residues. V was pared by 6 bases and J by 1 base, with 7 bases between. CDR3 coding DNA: TGTGCCAGCAGCTGGGGTTCTGGAAACACCATATATTTT. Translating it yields CASSWGSGNTIYF.

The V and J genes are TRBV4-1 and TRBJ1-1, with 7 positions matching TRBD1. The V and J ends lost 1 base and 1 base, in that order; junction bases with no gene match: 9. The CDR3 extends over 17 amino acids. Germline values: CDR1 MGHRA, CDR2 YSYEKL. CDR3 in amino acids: CASSQGTGKQKNTEAFF. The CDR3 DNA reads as TGCGCCAGCAGCCAAGGGACAGGCAAGCAGAAGAACACTGAAGCTTTCTTT.

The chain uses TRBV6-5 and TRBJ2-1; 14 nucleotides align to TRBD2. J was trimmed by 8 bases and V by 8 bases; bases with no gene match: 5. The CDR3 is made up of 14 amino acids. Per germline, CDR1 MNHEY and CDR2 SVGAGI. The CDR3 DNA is TGTGCCAGCGGGACTAGCGGGGGTATGGATGAGCAGTTCTTC. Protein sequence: CASGTSGGMDEQFF.

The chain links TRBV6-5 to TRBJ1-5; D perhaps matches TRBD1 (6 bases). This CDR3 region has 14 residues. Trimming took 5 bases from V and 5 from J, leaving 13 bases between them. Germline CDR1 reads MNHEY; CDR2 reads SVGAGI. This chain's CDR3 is CASSPRGADQPQHF. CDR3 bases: TGTGCCAGCAGTCCCAGGGGTGCCGATCAGCCCCAGCATTTT.

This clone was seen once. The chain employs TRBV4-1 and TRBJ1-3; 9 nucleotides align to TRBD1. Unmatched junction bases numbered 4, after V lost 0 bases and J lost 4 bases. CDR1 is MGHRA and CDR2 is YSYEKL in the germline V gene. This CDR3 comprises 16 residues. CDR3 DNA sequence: TGCGCCAGCAGCCAAGAAGCGGGACAGGGCGGAAACACCATATATTTT. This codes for CASSQEAGQGGNTIYF.

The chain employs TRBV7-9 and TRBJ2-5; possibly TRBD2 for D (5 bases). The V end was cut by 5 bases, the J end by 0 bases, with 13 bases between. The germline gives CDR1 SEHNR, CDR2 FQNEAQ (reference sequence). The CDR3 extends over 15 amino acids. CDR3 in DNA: TGTGCCAGCAGCGCGGAGACTAAGTACCAAGAGACCCAGTACTTC. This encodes CASSAETKYQETQYF.

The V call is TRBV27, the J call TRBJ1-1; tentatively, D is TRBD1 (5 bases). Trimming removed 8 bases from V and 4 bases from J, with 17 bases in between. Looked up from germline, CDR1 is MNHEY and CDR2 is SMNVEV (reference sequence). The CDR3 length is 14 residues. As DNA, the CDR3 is TGTGCCAGCGCCCACAGAGGGGTGAGCACTGAAGCTTTCTTT. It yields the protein CASAHRGVSTEAFF.

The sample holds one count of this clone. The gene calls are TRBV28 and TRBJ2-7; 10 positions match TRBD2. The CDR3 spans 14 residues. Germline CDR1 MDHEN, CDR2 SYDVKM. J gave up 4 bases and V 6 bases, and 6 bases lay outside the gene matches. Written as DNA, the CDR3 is TGTGCCAGCAGCATACTAGCGGGAACTTACGAGCAGTACTTC. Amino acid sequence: CASSILAGTYEQYF.

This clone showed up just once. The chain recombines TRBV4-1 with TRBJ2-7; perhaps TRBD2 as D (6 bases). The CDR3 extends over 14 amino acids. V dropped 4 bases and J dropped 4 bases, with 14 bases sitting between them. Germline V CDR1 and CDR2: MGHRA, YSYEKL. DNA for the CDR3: TGCGCCAGCAGCCCCAGGAGGGAGCTATACGAGCAGTACTTC. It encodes CASSPRRELYEQYF.

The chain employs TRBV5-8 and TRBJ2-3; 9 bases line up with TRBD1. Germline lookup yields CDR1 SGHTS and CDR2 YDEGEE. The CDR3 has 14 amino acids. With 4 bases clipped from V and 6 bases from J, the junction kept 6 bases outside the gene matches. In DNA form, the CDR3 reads TGTGCCAGCAGCCCCGGACAGGGGACGGATACGCAGTATTTT. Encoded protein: CASSPGQGTDTQYF.

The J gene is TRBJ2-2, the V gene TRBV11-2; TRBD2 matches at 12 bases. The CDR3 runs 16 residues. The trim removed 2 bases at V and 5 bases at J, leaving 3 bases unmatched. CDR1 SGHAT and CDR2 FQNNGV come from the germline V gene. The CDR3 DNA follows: TGTGCCAGCAGCTTATCTAGCGGGAGGGGAACCGGGGAGCTGTTTTTT. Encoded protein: CASSLSSGRGTGELFF.

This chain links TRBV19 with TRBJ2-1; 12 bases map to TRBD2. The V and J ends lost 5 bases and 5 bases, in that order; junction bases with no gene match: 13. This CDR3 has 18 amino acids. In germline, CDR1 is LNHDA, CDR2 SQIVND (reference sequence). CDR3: CASSGRTSGTKSHNEQFF. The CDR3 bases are TGTGCCAGTAGTGGCAGGACTAGCGGGACGAAGTCACACAATGAGCAGTTCTTC.

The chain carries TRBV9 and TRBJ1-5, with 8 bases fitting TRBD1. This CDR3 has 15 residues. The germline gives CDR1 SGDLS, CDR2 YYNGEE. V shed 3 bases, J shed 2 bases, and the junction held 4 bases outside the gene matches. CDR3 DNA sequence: TGTGCCAGCAGCGCCGGACAGGGCCGCAATCAGCCCCAGCATTTT. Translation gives CASSAGQGRNQPQHF.